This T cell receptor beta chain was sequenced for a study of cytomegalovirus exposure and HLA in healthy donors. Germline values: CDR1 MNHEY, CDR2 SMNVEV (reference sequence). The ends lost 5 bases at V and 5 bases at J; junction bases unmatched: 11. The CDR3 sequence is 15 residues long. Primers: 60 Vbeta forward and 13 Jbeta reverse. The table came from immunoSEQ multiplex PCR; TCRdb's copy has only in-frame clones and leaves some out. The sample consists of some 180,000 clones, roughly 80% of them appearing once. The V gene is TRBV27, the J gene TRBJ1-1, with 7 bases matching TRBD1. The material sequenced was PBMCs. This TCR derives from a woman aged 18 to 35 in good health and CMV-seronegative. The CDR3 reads CASSRDREFRTEAFF. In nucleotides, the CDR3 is TGTGCCAGCAGTAGAGACAGGGAGTTTCGAACTGAAGCTTTCTTT.